This TCR beta chain appears in the sequencing data of a study of shared clonotypes between healthy human individuals (dated by TCRdb to 2020 to 2022). General notes on the study: The cohort included a few men and a couple of women between 18 and 49 years of age. For each donor, CD4 naive and CD4 memory were each run on three plates, CD8 naive on two plates, and CD8 memory on one plate. Blood TCR repertoires of five healthy adults were deeply sequenced to estimate repertoire size and the extent of clonotype sharing between individuals. To increase sequencing depth and limit assay-specific biases, TCR repertoire library preparation and sequencing were carried out by different laboratories using diverse techniques. Each donor's leukapheresis produced roughly between roughly 0.94 and 9.5 billion PBMCs.

The sample holds one count of this clone. Its antigen is not yet known. No per-base quality is available; no much larger clone lies one base away. The CDR3 sequence holds 15 residues, the cysteine and phenylalanine included. Only CDR3 DNA is held: 45 bases, read in frame from base 1. CDR1 and CDR2 were assigned from the germline V gene as MNHEY and SVGAGI. The junction shows trimming of 4 bases on V and 0 bases on J, and the gene matches do not reach 6 bases of it. Summary of the overall study and its limitations: Sampling was restricted to blood, and TCR repertoires in tissues likely differ from the TCR repertoires found in blood. Pairwise subsampling indicated that sequencing depth was expected to affect the degree of clonotype sharing among donors. The genetic and exposure-history diversity represented was limited by the small number of donors. Larger estimated clonotype richness was generally found for naive subsets than for memory subsets. Higher generation probabilities were observed for clonotypes shared by all four sorted-subset donors than for non-shared clonotypes. Across a few donors, approximately 5% of naive CD4, roughly 3.5% of naive CD8, under 2.5% of memory CD4, and approximately 0.4% of memory CD8 clonotypes were shared. Even with the large sequencing depth, rarefaction of the sorted-subset datasets indicated that sequencing was incomplete.

Using the deep immunoSEQ assay, TCR CDR3 regions were amplified from genomic DNA by multiplex PCR. Extracted genomic DNA from each cell subset was distributed evenly across all wells of several immunoSEQ 96-well plates, and each plate was treated as a replicate. For sorted subsets, around 200 ng genomic DNA, equal to about 30,000 T cell genomes, was loaded into each replicate PCR. The purified libraries were quantified using a Qubit 3.0 fluorometer, sized with a Bioanalyzer 2100, and then quantified again using the KAPA Library Quantification kit. Every immunoSEQ 96-well plate was sequenced on a dedicated single-read 150-cycle Illumina NextSeq 550 flow cell. In the source study's methods: Because the immunoSEQ output included only junctional sequences and no quality scores, the filtering could not be the same as the filtering used for full-length reads. To assign V/J genes and CDR3, sequences were annotated using PyIR, a Python wrapper for IgBLAST v1.9, with IMGT germline references. Reads with weak V/J assignments (E-value above 1e-6), missing CDR3, stop codons, out-of-frame junctions, or ambiguous translated residues were removed. V3J clonotypes were defined as sequences sharing an identical inferred V gene, J gene, and CDR3 amino acid sequence. Percentage overlap between repertoires was computed as shared unique clonotypes divided by the size of the smaller repertoire. Richness of each repertoire was evaluated using RTK rarefaction, the Chao1 estimator, and Recon v2.1 estimates of unobserved clonotypes. Generation probabilities for all TCRbeta clonotypes obtained by the gDNA method from a handful of donors were computed using OLGA. TCRdb mirrors the immuneACCESS table, restricted to in-frame sequences. Some clones are absent from its copies; in checked studies, under half trace to an unresolved V gene, and the reason for the others is unknown. V and J calls and clone size are as listed in that table; D and trimming were resolved from the DNA. Present in this sample are approximately 640,000 clones, roughly 70% of which were seen just once. The top ten clonotypes cover under 2% of the sample.

Donors were healthy HIV-negative adults with no recently reported acute infections or vaccinations. Every donor was a Caucasian adult residing in Nashville, Tennessee, USA. CD4+ T cells were enriched by magnetic negative selection, after which naive cells were positively selected on CD45RA and the negative fraction was taken as the memory subset. Blood was collected by leukapheresis, and PBMCs were isolated by Ficoll-Histopaque density gradient centrifugation and then cryopreserved in liquid nitrogen vapor phase. Purity and quantity of every magnetically sorted T cell population were checked by analytical flow cytometry. Genomic DNA was isolated from every sorted fraction and measured by UV absorbance on a Nanodrop 2000c.

The receptor was isolated from a woman aged 25 to 45 in good health. In this chain, TRBV6-5 is recombined with TRBJ2-7, with 7 bases matching TRBD2. The sample taken for sequencing was memory CD4+ T cells sorted from blood. The cell subset or site label here, explained by the study, means: CD45RA-negative fraction. The CDR3 sequence is CASSSPASGSYEQYF. The DNA reads as follows: TGTGCCAGCAGTTCCCCTGCTAGCGGCTCCTACGAGCAGTACTTC.